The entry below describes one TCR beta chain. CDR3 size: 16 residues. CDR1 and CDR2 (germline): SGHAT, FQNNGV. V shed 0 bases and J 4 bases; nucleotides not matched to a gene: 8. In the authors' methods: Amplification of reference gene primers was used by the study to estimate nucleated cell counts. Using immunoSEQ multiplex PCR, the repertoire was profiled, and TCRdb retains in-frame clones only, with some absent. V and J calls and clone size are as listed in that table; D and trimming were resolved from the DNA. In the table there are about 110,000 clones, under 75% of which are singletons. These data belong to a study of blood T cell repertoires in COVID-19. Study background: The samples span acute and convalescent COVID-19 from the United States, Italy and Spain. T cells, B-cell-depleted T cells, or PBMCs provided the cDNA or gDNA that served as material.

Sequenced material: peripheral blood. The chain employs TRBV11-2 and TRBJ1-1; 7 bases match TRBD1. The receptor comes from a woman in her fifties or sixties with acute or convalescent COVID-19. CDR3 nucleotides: TGTGCCAGCAGCTTAGATCGGGCAGGGGGTGGCACTGAAGCTTTCTTT. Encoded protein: CASSLDRAGGGTEAFF.